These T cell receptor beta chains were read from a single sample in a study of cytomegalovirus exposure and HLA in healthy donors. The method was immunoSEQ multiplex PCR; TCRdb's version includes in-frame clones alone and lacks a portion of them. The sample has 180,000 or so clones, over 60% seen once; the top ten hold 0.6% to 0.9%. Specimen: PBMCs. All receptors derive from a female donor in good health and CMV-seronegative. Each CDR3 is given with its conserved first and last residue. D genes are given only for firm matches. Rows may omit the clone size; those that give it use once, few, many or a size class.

CASSQVAGGNEKLFF TGTGCCAGCAGCCAAGTGGCGGGGGGCAATGAAAAACTGTTTTTT TRBV4-2 NA TRBJ1-4 NA
CASSPKDSPYEQYF TGTGCCAGCAGCCCGAAGGACAGCCCTTACGAGCAGTACTTC TRBV7-3 NA TRBJ2-7 NA
CASSLVGLAGADTQYF TGTGCCAGCAGCTTGGTAGGACTAGCGGGAGCAGATACGCAGTATTTT TRBV5-4 NA TRBJ2-3 TRBD2
CASSQARTSGAAYEQYF TGTGCCAGCAGCCAAGCTCGGACTAGCGGGGCCGCCTACGAGCAGTACTTC TRBV4-2 NA TRBJ2-7 TRBD2
CARKGQGGYGYTF TGTGCCAGAAAGGGACAGGGAGGCTATGGCTACACCTTC TRBV5-3 NA TRBJ1-2 TRBD1
CASSPGLSGGAFF TGTGCCAGCAGCCCGGGACTTTCCGGGGGAGCTTTCTTT TRBV7-9 NA TRBJ1-1 NA
CASSARWDRGFGTQYF TGTGCCAGCAGTGCCCGGTGGGACAGGGGTTTTGGTACGCAGTATTTT TRBV27 NA TRBJ2-3 TRBD1
CASSLELGNRRDEQFF TGCGCCAGCAGCTTGGAGCTAGGAAATCGGAGGGATGAGCAGTTCTTC TRBV5-1 NA TRBJ2-1 NA
CASSLDRGTGHQPQHF TGTGCCAGCAGCTTAGATAGGGGGACAGGCCATCAGCCCCAGCATTTT TRBV11-2 NA TRBJ1-5 TRBD1
CASSLRQGPATDTQYF TGCGCCAGCAGCTTGCGACAGGGCCCGGCCACAGATACGCAGTATTTT TRBV5-1 NA TRBJ2-3 TRBD1
CSVDTGPDTQYF TGCAGCGTGGACACAGGGCCAGATACGCAGTATTTT TRBV29-1 few TRBJ2-3 NA
CASSEFKFNGYTF TGTGCCAGCAGTGAATTTAAATTTAATGGCTACACCTTC TRBV2 NA TRBJ1-2 NA
CAIRSRESTGYEQYF TGTGCCATCAGAAGCAGGGAATCAACGGGTTACGAGCAGTACTTC TRBV10-3 NA TRBJ2-7 NA
CASSSRALGLAGPYEQYF TGTGCCAGCAGTTCACGTGCTCTGGGGCTAGCGGGGCCCTACGAGCAGTACTTC TRBV28 NA TRBJ2-7 TRBD2
CASSSGSGQIDGYTF TGTGCCAGCAGTTCTGGATCTGGACAAATTGACGGCTACACCTTC TRBV28 NA TRBJ1-2 NA
CASSTYRRNTGELFF TGTGCCAGCAGTACTTACAGGAGGAACACCGGGGAGCTGTTTTTT TRBV2 NA TRBJ2-2 NA
CASSIDLSTGQPQHF TGTGCCAGTAGTATAGATCTTAGTACGGGGCAGCCCCAGCATTTT TRBV19 NA TRBJ1-5 NA
CASSLGGGGASGETQYF TGTGCTAGCAGCTTAGGTGGCGGGGGGGCCTCAGGGGAGACCCAGTACTTC TRBV7-7 NA TRBJ2-5 TRBD2
CASSQSPGSLTPYEQYF TGTGCCAGCAGCCAGTCTCCCGGTTCTCTAACTCCTTACGAGCAGTACTTC TRBV4-2 NA TRBJ2-7 NA
CASSLSGRRTDTQYF TGTGCCAGCAGTCTTAGCGGGAGGCGCACAGATACGCAGTATTTT TRBV6-5 NA TRBJ2-3 TRBD2